Listed below are T cell receptor beta chains from one sample, sequenced in a study of blood T cell repertoires in COVID-19. Measured with immunoSEQ multiplex PCR; TCRdb has only the in-frame clones, and not every one. Here the sample spans around 280,000 clones, about 90% being singletons. Material for sequencing was peripheral blood. These receptors all stem from a woman aged 25 to 45 with COVID-19, enrolled during active disease. Both conserved end residues are part of each CDR3. A D gene is named only where the DNA matches it firmly. For some rows the clone size is stated as once, few or many, or as a class when expanded; others skip it.

V gene: TRBV15
clone size: .
J gene: TRBJ2-1
D gene: TRBD2
CDR3 DNA: TGTGCCACCAGCAGAGATCAGGCGGGAGACTACAATGAGCAGTTCTTC
CDR3 protein: CATSRDQAGDYNEQFF

V gene: TRBV10-3
clone size: .
J gene: TRBJ2-7
D gene: .
CDR3 DNA: TGTGCCATCAGTAATGCGTACGAGCAGTACTTC
CDR3 protein: CAISNAYEQYF

V gene: TRBV27
clone size: .
J gene: TRBJ1-2
D gene: TRBD1
CDR3 DNA: TGTGCCAGCAGTCACGACAGGGAAAGCGATGGCTACACCTTC
CDR3 protein: CASSHDRESDGYTF

V gene: TRBV28
clone size: few
J gene: TRBJ1-1
D gene: TRBD1
CDR3 DNA: TGTGCCAGCAGTAGACAGGGTCGTGAAGCTTTCTTT
CDR3 protein: CASSRQGREAFF

V gene: TRBV2
clone size: .
J gene: TRBJ1-4
D gene: .
CDR3 DNA: TGTGCCAGCAGGGGAGTAGCAACTAATGAAAAACTGTTTTTT
CDR3 protein: CASRGVATNEKLFF

V gene: TRBV5-1
clone size: once
J gene: TRBJ2-7
D gene: .
CDR3 DNA: TGCGCCAGCAGCTTGGGTCCTTTCGTCTACGAGCAGTACTTC
CDR3 protein: CASSLGPFVYEQYF

V gene: TRBV6-5
clone size: once
J gene: TRBJ2-7
D gene: TRBD2
CDR3 DNA: TGTGCCAGCAGGACACCGGGGGGTACCTACGAGCAGTACTTC
CDR3 protein: CASRTPGGTYEQYF

V gene: TRBV6-4
clone size: .
J gene: TRBJ1-2
D gene: .
CDR3 DNA: TGTGCCAGCAGCCAGGGGAACTATGGCTACACCTTC
CDR3 protein: CASSQGNYGYTF

V gene: TRBV5-4
clone size: .
J gene: TRBJ2-7
D gene: .
CDR3 DNA: TGTGCCAGCAGCTTACGGAACAGGGGGGGAGTGCCCTACGAGCAGTACTTC
CDR3 protein: CASSLRNRGGVPYEQYF

V gene: TRBV2
clone size: .
J gene: TRBJ1-4
D gene: .
CDR3 DNA: TGTGCCAGCGGGACTGCCCCGGGGGAAAAACTGTTTTTT
CDR3 protein: CASGTAPGEKLFF

V gene: TRBV5-1
clone size: .
J gene: TRBJ2-2
D gene: .
CDR3 DNA: TGCGCCAGCAGTCGTGATGGGGCTGGCGGGGAGCTGTTTTTT
CDR3 protein: CASSRDGAGGELFF

V gene: TRBV6-4
clone size: .
J gene: TRBJ2-3
D gene: TRBD2
CDR3 DNA: TGTGCCAGCAGTGTAACTAGCGGGAGTCGGGATACGCAGTATTTT
CDR3 protein: CASSVTSGSRDTQYF

V gene: TRBV6-5
clone size: .
J gene: TRBJ1-1
D gene: .
CDR3 DNA: TGTGCCAGCAGTTATGGGGGGGTGAACACTGAAGCTTTCTTT
CDR3 protein: CASSYGGVNTEAFF